A selection of T cell receptor beta chains follows, all from one sample in a study of blood T cell repertoires in COVID-19. Assay used: immunoSEQ multiplex PCR; TCRdb lists only in-frame clones, some missing. The data contain more than 200,000 clones, 87% of them singletons. Specimen: PBMCs or T cells enriched from blood (not recorded which). The receptors were sampled from a man in his thirties or forties who had recovered from COVID-19. Both conserved end residues are part of each CDR3. Fields, in order: V gene, D gene, clone size, J gene, CDR3 DNA, CDR3 protein. A D gene is named only where the DNA matches it firmly. Size values are once, few and many counts, or a class for expanded clones, and some rows have none.

V: TRBV6-5
D: TRBD1
size: -
J: TRBJ2-2
DNA: TGTGCCAGCAGTAATAGACAGGGAAGCACCGGGGAGCTGTTTTTT
CDR3: CASSNRQGSTGELFF

V: TRBV6-2/TRBV6-3
D: -
size: -
J: TRBJ1-5
DNA: TGTGCCAGCAGTGGACACTCCGATCAGCCCCAGCATTTT
CDR3: CASSGHSDQPQHF

V: TRBV19
D: -
size: -
J: TRBJ1-2
DNA: TGTGCCAGTACCGCGCCGAGAGTCAACTATGGCTACACCTTC
CDR3: CASTAPRVNYGYTF

V: TRBV18
D: TRBD1
size: -
J: TRBJ2-7
DNA: TGTGCCAGCAACAGAGCAGGGGGTGGCCACGAGCAGTACTTC
CDR3: CASNRAGGGHEQYF

V: TRBV12-3/TRBV12-4
D: -
size: -
J: TRBJ1-2
DNA: TGTGCCAGCAGCCCCTACGGTAACTATGGCTACACCTTC
CDR3: CASSPYGNYGYTF

V: TRBV19
D: -
size: -
J: TRBJ1-1
DNA: TGTGCCAGTGCAAACGGGTTCTCGGTCACTGAAGCTTTCTTT
CDR3: CASANGFSVTEAFF

V: TRBV6-5
D: TRBD1
size: -
J: TRBJ2-7
DNA: TGTGCCAGCAGCCACCCAGACAGGGGCTACGAGCAGTACTTC
CDR3: CASSHPDRGYEQYF

V: TRBV11-1
D: -
size: -
J: TRBJ1-1
DNA: TGTGCCAGCAGCTTAATGGAGGTCGGTAACACTGAAGCTTTCTTT
CDR3: CASSLMEVGNTEAFF

V: TRBV28
D: -
size: -
J: TRBJ1-6
DNA: TGTGCCAGCAGTTACCCGAGGGGGGGTCGGGATTCACCCCTCCACTTT
CDR3: CASSYPRGGRDSPLHF

V: TRBV4-1
D: TRBD2
size: -
J: TRBJ2-1
DNA: TGCGCCAGCAGCCAAGCCACTAGCGGGAGGGCCCCAGGGGAGCAGTTCTTC
CDR3: CASSQATSGRAPGEQFF

V: TRBV19
D: -
size: few
J: TRBJ2-1
DNA: TGTGCCAGCAGAAGGTTGTATGCGGGGAGCTCCTACAATGAGCAGTTCTTC
CDR3: CASRRLYAGSSYNEQFF

V: TRBV12-3/TRBV12-4
D: -
size: -
J: TRBJ1-6
DNA: TGTGCCAGCAAATCCCACAATGGTTCACCCCTCCACTTT
CDR3: CASKSHNGSPLHF

V: TRBV4-1
D: -
size: -
J: TRBJ1-1
DNA: TGCGCCAGCAGGACGGGCACTGAAGCTTTCTTT
CDR3: CASRTGTEAFF

V: TRBV5-4
D: TRBD1
size: -
J: TRBJ1-6
DNA: TGTGCCAGCAGCCAGGGACAGGGAAGGTCACCCCTCCACTTT
CDR3: CASSQGQGRSPLHF

V: TRBV5-4
D: -
size: -
J: TRBJ2-2
DNA: TGTGCCAGCAGCTTGGTGGGCAGCAACACCGGGGAGCTGTTTTTT
CDR3: CASSLVGSNTGELFF

V: TRBV7-9
D: -
size: -
J: TRBJ2-7
DNA: TGTGCCAGCATCGGGGTGGAGTACGAGCAGTACTTC
CDR3: CASIGVEYEQYF

V: TRBV7-8
D: -
size: -
J: TRBJ2-1
DNA: TGTGCCAGCAGCTTAGTACCGGGAGTGCTTAATGAGCAGTTCTTC
CDR3: CASSLVPGVLNEQFF

V: TRBV5-1
D: TRBD1
size: -
J: TRBJ1-2
DNA: TGCGCCAGCAGCTTTGGACAGGGCCTAGGCTACACCTTC
CDR3: CASSFGQGLGYTF

V: TRBV30
D: -
size: -
J: TRBJ1-5
DNA: TGTGCCTGGAGTGTAACGGGTTATAGCAATCAGCCCCAGCATTTT
CDR3: CAWSVTGYSNQPQHF